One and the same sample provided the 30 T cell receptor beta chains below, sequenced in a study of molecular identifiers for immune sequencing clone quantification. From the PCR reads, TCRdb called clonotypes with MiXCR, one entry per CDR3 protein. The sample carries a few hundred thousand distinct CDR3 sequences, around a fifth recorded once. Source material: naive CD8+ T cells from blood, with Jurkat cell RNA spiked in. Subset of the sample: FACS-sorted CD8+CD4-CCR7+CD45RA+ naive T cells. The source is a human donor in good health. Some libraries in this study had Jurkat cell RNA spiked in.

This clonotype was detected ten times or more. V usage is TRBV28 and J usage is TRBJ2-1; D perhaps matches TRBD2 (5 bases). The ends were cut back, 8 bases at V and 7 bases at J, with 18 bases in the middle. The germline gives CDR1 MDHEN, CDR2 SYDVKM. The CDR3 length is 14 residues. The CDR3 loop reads CASAPWPGVNEQFF. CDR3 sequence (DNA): TGTGCCAGCGCACCCTGGCCCGGGGTGAATGAGCAGTTCTTC.

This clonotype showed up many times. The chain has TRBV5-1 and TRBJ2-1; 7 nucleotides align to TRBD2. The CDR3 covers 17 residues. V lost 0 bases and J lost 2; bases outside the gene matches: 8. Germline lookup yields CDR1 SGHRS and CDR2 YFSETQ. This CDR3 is CASSLGPRETTYNEQFF. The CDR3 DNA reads TGCGCCAGCAGCTTGGGGCCGCGGGAGACAACCTACAATGAGCAGTTCTTC.

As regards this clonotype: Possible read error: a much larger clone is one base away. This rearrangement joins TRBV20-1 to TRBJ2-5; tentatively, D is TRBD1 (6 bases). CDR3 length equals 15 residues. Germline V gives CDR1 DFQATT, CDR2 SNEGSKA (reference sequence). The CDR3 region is CSARDLGAEQETQCF. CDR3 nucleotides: TGCAGTGCTAGAGATCTGGGGGCGGAGCAAGAGACCCAGTGCTTC.

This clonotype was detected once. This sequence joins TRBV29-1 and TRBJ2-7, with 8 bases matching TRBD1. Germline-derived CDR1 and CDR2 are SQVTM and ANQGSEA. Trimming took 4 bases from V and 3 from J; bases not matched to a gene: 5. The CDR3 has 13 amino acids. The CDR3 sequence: CSVGFDRGYEQYF. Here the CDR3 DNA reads TGCAGCGTTGGATTTGACAGGGGCTACGAGCAGTACTTC.

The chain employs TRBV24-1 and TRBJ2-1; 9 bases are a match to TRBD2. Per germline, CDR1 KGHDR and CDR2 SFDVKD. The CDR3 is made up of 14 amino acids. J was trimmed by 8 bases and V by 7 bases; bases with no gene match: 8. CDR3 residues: CATSLSGGNHEQFF. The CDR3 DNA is TGTGCCACCAGCCTTAGCGGGGGTAACCATGAGCAGTTCTTC.

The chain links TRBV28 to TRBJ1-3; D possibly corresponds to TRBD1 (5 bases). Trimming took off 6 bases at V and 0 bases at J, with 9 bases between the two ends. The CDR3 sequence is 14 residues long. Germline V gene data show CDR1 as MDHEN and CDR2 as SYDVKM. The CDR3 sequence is CASRPTVSGNTIYF. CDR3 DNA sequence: TGTGCCAGCAGGCCGACAGTCTCTGGAAACACCATATATTTT.

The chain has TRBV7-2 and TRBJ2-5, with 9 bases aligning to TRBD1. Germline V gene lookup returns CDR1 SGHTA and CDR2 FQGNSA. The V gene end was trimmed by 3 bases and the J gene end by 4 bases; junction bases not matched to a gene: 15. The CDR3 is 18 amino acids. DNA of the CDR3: TGTGCCAGCAGCTTTTCAAATAGGCGGACAGGGGTGCGAGAGACCCAGTACTTC. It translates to CASSFSNRRTGVRETQYF.

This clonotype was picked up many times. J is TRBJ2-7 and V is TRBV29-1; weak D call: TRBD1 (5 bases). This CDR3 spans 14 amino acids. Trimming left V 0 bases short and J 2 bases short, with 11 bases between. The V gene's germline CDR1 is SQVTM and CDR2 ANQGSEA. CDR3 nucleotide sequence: TGCAGCGTTGAAGAAGGAGCAGGGACCTACGAGCAGTACTTC. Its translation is CSVEEGAGTYEQYF.

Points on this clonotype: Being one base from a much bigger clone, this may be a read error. CDR3: CASGYGIGNTIYF. The CDR3 bases are TGTGCCAGCGGTTACGGAATTGGAAACACCATATATTTT. This chain uses TRBV6-5 with TRBJ1-3; D remains unclear. The CDR3 is 13 amino acids. Germline V gene data show CDR1 as MNHEY and CDR2 as SVGAGI.

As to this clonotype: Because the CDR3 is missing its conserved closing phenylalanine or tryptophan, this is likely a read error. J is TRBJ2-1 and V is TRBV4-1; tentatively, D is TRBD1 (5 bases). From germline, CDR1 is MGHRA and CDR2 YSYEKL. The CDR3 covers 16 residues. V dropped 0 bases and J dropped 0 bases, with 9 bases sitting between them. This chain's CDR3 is CASSQDPGPSYNEQFL. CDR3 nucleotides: TGCGCCAGCAGCCAAGATCCAGGGCCCTCCTACAATGAGCAGTTCCTC.

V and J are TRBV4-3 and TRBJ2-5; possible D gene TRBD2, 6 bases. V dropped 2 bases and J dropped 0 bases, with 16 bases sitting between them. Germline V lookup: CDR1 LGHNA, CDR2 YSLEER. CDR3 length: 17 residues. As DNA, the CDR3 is TGCGCCAGCAGCCAAAACGTGCCGGGAGCGTACCAAGAGACCCAGTACTTC. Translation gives CASSQNVPGAYQETQYF.

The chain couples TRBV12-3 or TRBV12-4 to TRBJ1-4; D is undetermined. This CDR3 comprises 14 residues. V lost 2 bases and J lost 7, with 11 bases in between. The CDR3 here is CASSLLGLGEKLFF. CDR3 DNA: TGTGCCAGCAGTTTACTGGGCCTGGGTGAAAAACTGTTTTTT.

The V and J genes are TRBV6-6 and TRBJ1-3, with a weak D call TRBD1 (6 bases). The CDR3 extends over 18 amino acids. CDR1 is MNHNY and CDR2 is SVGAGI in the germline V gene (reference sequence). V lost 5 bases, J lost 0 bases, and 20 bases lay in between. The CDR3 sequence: CASSSGDIGFGSGNTIYF. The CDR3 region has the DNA TGTGCCAGCAGTAGTGGGGACATAGGATTTGGCTCTGGAAACACCATATATTTT.

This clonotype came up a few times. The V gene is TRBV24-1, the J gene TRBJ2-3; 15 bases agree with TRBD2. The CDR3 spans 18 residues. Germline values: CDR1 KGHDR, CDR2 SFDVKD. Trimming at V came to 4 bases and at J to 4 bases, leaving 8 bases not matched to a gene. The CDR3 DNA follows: TGTGCCACCAGTGACCCCCAGGGACTAGCGGGAGGTGCAGATACGCAGTATTTT. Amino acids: CATSDPQGLAGGADTQYF.

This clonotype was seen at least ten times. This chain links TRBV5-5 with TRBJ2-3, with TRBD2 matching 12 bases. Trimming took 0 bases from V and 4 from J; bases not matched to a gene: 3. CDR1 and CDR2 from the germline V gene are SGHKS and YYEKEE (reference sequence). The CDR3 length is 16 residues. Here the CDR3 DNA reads TGTGCCAGCAGCTTGGACTGGACTAGCGGGGCAGATACGCAGTATTTT. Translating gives CASSLDWTSGADTQYF.

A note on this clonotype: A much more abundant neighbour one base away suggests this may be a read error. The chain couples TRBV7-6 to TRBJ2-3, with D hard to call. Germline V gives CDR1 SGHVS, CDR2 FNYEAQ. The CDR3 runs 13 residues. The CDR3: CAGSEALADTQYF. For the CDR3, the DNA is TGTGCCGGCAGCGAAGCGTTAGCTGATACGCAGTATTTT.

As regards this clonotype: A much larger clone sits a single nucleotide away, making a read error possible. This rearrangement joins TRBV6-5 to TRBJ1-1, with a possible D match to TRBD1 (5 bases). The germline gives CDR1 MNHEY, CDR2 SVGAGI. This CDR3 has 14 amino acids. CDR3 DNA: TGTGCCAGCAGTCACTCGATGGGGCTGGCTGAAGCTTTCTTT. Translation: CASSHSMGLAEAFF.

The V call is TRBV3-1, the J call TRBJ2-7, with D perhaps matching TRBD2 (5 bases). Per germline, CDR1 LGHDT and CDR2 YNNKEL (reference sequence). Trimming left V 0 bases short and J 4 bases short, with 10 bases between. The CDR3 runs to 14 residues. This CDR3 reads CASSQDQRAYEQYF. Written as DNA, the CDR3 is TGTGCCAGCAGCCAAGATCAGAGGGCTTACGAGCAGTACTTC.

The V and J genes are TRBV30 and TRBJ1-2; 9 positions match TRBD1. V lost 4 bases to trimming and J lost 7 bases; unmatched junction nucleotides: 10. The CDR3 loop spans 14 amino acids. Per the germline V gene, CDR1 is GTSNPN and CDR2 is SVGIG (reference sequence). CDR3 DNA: TGTGCCTGGACTCCGGGACAGGGAGTATTTGGCTACACCTTC. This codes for CAWTPGQGVFGYTF.

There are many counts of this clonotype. The CDR3 coding sequence is TGTGCCAGCAGTTTATTTACCCCGCGGACCGGGGAGCTGTTTTTT. Its protein is CASSLFTPRTGELFF. The chain has TRBV27 and TRBJ2-2; D remains ambiguous. CDR1 MNHEY and CDR2 SMNVEV come from the germline V gene (reference sequence). The CDR3 sequence is 15 residues long. Trimming pared 1 base from V and 5 bases from J, leaving 11 bases between.

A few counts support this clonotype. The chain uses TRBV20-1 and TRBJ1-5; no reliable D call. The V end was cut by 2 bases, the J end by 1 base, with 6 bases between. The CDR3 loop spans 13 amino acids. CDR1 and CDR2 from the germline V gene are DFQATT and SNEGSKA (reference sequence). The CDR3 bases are TGCAGTGCTAGATCAGGAAGCAATCAGCCCCAGCATTTT. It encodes CSARSGSNQPQHF.

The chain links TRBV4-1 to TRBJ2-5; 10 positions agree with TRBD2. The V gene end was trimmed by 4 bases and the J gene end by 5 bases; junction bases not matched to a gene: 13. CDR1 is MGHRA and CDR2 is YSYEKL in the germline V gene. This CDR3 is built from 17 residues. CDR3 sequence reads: CASSRDPPAGGLETQYF. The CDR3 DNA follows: TGCGCCAGCAGCCGAGATCCCCCAGCGGGGGGGCTGGAGACCCAGTACTTC.

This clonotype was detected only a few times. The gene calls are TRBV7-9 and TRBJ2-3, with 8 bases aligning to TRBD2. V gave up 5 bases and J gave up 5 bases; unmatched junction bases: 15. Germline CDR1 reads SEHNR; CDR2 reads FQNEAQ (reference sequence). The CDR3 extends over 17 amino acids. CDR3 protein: CASSPTGELAGLDTQYF. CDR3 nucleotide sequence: TGTGCCAGCAGCCCTACCGGGGAGCTAGCGGGTTTAGATACGCAGTATTTT. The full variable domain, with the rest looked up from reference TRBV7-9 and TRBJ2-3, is DTGVSQNPRHKITKRGQNVTFRCDPISEHNRLYWYRQTLGQGPEFLTYFQNEAQLEKSRLLSDRFSAERPKGSFSTLEIQRTEQGDSAMYLCASSPTGELAGLDTQYFGPGTRLTVL.

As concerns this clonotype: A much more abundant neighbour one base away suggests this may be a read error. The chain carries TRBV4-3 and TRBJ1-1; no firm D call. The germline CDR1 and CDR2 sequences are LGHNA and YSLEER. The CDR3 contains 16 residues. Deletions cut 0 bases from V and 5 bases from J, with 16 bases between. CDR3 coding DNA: TGCGCCAGCAGCCAAGATTTTCTTCATGGCACTACTGAAGCTTTCTTT. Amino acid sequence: CASSQDFLHGTTEAFF.

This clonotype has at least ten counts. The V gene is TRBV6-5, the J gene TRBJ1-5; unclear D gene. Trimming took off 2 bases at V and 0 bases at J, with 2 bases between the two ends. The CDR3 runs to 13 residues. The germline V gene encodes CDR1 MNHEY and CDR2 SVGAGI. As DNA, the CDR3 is TGTGCCAGCAGTTACAGTAGCAATCAGCCCCAGCATTTT. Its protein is CASSYSSNQPQHF.

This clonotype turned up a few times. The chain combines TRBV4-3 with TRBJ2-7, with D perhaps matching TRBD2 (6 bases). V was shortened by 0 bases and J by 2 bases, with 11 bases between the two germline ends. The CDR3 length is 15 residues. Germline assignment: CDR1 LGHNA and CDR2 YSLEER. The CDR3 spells CASSQESAGPYEQYF. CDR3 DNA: TGCGCCAGCAGCCAAGAAAGCGCGGGACCCTACGAGCAGTACTTC.

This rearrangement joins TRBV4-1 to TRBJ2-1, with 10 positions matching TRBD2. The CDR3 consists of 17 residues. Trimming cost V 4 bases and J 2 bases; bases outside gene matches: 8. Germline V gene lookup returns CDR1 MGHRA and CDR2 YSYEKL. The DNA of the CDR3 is TGCGCCAGCAGCCTAAGGACTAGCGGAGCCACCTACAATGAGCAGTTCTTC. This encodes CASSLRTSGATYNEQFF.

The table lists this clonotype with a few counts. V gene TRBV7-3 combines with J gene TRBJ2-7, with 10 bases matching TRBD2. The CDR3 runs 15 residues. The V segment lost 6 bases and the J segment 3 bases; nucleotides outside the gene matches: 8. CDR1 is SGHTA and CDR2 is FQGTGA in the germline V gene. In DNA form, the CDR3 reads TGTGCCAGCAGTTATTACCCTAGCGGGGGCTACGAGCAGTACTTC. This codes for CASSYYPSGGYEQYF. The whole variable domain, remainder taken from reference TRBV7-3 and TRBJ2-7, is GAGVSQTPSNKVTEKGKYVELRCDPISGHTALYWYRQSLGQGPEFLIYFQGTGAADDSGLPNDRFFAVRPEGSVSTLKIQRTERGDSAVYLCASSYYPSGGYEQYFGPGTRLTVT.

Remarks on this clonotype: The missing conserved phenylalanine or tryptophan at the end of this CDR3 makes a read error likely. The CDR3 DNA reads as TGTGCCAGCAGTTACTCTGTGTGGCATACTGAAGCTTTCTCT. Its translation is CASSYSVWHTEAFS. The chain carries TRBV6-2 or TRBV6-3 and TRBJ1-1; D unclear. Trimming took off 0 bases at V and 5 bases at J, with 10 bases between the two ends. Germline CDR1 is MNHEY and CDR2 is SVGEGT. CDR3 length: 14 amino acids.

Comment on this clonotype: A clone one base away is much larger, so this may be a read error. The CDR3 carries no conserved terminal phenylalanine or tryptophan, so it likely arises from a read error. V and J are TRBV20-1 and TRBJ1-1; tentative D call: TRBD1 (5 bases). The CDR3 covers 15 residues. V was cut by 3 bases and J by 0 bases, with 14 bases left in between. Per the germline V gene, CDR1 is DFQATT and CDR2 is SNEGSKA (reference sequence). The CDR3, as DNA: TGCAGTGCTAGTTGGGTTGACAGCCTGAACACTGAAGCTTTCCTT. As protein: CSASWVDSLNTEAFL.